The 4 T cell receptor beta chains listed next were all sequenced from one sample in a study of control samples from healthy donors and cancer patients. Sequencing was performed with immunoSEQ multiplex PCR; in TCRdb, only in-frame clones are kept and a portion is missing. The sample carries approximately 72,000 clones, 75% to 90% recorded once. Sequenced: blood. Source of these receptors: a man aged 45 to 65 in good health.

The CDR3 sequence is CASIPGTRKTQYF. CDR3 in DNA: TGTGCCAGTATCCCCGGGACGAGGAAGACCCAGTACTTC. J is TRBJ2-5 and V is TRBV19; D assignment may be TRBD1 or TRBD2 (5 bases each). V was pared by 7 bases and J by 6 bases, with 15 bases between. CDR1 is LNHDA and CDR2 is SQIVND in the germline V gene (reference sequence). This CDR3 has 13 residues.

This clone occurred once. The CDR3, as DNA: TGTGCCAGCAAAATGCGGCAGTCCAACTATGGCTACACCTTC. Translation: CASKMRQSNYGYTF. The chain uses TRBV6-5 and TRBJ1-2, with no clear D. The V end lost 7 bases, the J end lost 2 bases, and 14 bases lay between the germline ends. Germline lookup yields CDR1 MNHEY and CDR2 SVGAGI. This CDR3 has 14 residues.

CDR3 residues: CASSQGLSSYEQYF. As DNA, the CDR3 is TGTGCCAGCAGCCAGGGGCTATCTTCCTACGAGCAGTACTTC. V is TRBV11-3 and J is TRBJ2-7; a weak D match, TRBD1 (6 bases). This CDR3 comprises 14 residues. V lost 5 bases to trimming and J lost 1 base, with 12 bases between them. Germline V gene sequence: CDR1 SGHNT, CDR2 YENEEA.

The gene calls are TRBV15 and TRBJ2-5; D not resolved. The CDR3 spans 16 residues. V dropped 5 bases and J dropped 2 bases, with 18 bases sitting between them. In germline, CDR1 is LNHNV, CDR2 YYDKDF (reference sequence). CDR3 region: CATSDLTRRRQETQYF. DNA for the CDR3: TGTGCCACCAGCGACCTTACCCGGCGGAGACAAGAGACCCAGTACTTC.